These T cell receptor beta chains were read from a single sample in a study of human T cells and chemical hapten exposure. TCRdb re-derived calls from the RACE reads in MiXCR, one entry per CDR3 protein. The sample records about 69,000 distinct CDR3 sequences, 32% being singletons. Sequencing used whole blood, obtained in connection with sensitization to the hapten diphenylcyclopropenone (DPC). Receptors originate from a man between 40 and 49 years old with alopecia areata. Some clones in this sample may be carry-over from other donors' samples. CDR3s include the opening cysteine and the closing phenylalanine or tryptophan. The order of the fields is clone size, D gene, J gene, CDR3 length, V gene, CDR3 DNA, CDR3 protein. D genes are given only for firm matches. Not all rows give a size; the values are once, few, many and, for expanded clones, a class.

few TRBD2 TRBJ2-5 15 TRBV18 TGTGCCAGCTCACGTAGCGGGAGCGTTACGGAGACCCAGTACTTC CASSRSGSVTETQYF
- - TRBJ2-3 16 TRBV27 TGTGCCAGCAGTTTTCGGGCGGGGATTAGCACAGATACGCAGTATTTT CASSFRAGISTDTQYF
few TRBD1 TRBJ1-4 13 TRBV7-9 TGTGCCAGCAGCTCGACAGGGGGTGAAAAACTGTTTTTT CASSSTGGEKLFF
few - TRBJ2-5 15 TRBV6-5 TGTGCCAGCAGTTACGACAGAAAGAGCCAAGAGACCCAGTACTTC CASSYDRKSQETQYF
- TRBD1 TRBJ1-1 14 TRBV6-5 TGTGCCAGCAGTTCCGACAGGGGGAACACTGAAGCTTTCTTT CASSSDRGNTEAFF
once - TRBJ2-3 13 TRBV7-2 TGTGCCAGCAGCTTATCCGGAGTAGATACGCAGTATTTT CASSLSGVDTQYF
- - TRBJ2-7 16 TRBV12-3/TRBV12-4 TGTGCCAGCAGTTTAGACCGAACTAGAAACTCCTACGAGCAGTACTTC CASSLDRTRNSYEQYF
- TRBD1 TRBJ1-2 11 TRBV6-5 TGTGCCAGTGTAGGGGGCAATGGCTACACCTTC CASVGGNGYTF
- - TRBJ2-5 15 TRBV5-1 TGCGCCAGCAGCTTGGCCAGCGCCTTTCAAGAGACCCAGTACTTC CASSLASAFQETQYF
- TRBD2 TRBJ2-3 17 TRBV4-1 TGCGCCAGCAGCCAAGAATGGAGCGGGAGGGTGACAGATACGCAGTATTTT CASSQEWSGRVTDTQYF
- - TRBJ1-1 15 TRBV12-3/TRBV12-4 TGTGCCAGCAGTCGCCTGTCGGAGGGGGAAACCGGAGCTTTCTTT CASSRLSEGETGAFF
- - TRBJ2-1 13 TRBV7-9 TGTGCCAGCAGCTTTCAAGCATCCCATGAGCAGTTCTTC CASSFQASHEQFF
few - TRBJ2-3 11 TRBV7-2 TGTGCCAGCAGCAACCAAGATACGCAGTATTTT CASSNQDTQYF
few TRBD2 TRBJ2-5 15 TRBV12-3/TRBV12-4 TGTGCCAGCAGTTTTGGGGGAGGGCCTTCCGAGACCCAGTACTTC CASSFGGGPSETQYF
few TRBD1 TRBJ2-7 12 TRBV7-9 TGTGCCAGCAGCATTGGGACAGGGGGGCAGTACTTC CASSIGTGGQYF
- TRBD1 TRBJ1-1 15 TRBV7-9 TGTGCCAGCAGCGCAGCTGGAACAGGGGTGACTGAAGCTTTCTTT CASSAAGTGVTEAFF
- - TRBJ2-6 18 TRBV7-3 TGTGCCAGCAGCTTTGGCGCCATCACGGGGCTTGGGGCCAACGTCCTGACTTTC CASSFGAITGLGANVLTF
- - TRBJ2-7 12 TRBV5-1 TGCGCCAGCAGCTTGGGGGAAAGAGAGCAGTACTTC CASSLGEREQYF
- TRBD1 TRBJ2-4 14 TRBV27 TGTGCCAGCAGTTTAGGACAGGGGGCAGACATTCAGTACTTC CASSLGQGADIQYF
few TRBD2 TRBJ2-5 17 TRBV7-2 TGTGCCAGCAGCTTAGGCGTGGGCGGGAGGGGCGGAGAGACCCAGTACTTC CASSLGVGGRGGETQYF
- - TRBJ2-7 14 TRBV7-2 TGTGCCAGCAGCTTTATGGCGGTCTCCTACGAGCAGTACTTC CASSFMAVSYEQYF
- TRBD1 TRBJ1-1 17 TRBV27 TGTGCCGTAAGGACCACGGCCAGGGGGCTGTCAGACACTGAAGCTTTCTTT CAVRTTARGLSDTEAFF
- - TRBJ1-6 14 TRBV5-5 TGTGCCAGCAGCTTGACAGGGATGAATTCACCCCTCCACTTT CASSLTGMNSPLHF
- TRBD1 TRBJ2-7 15 TRBV28 TGTGCCAGCAGCCCCGGGACAGCTAACTCCTACGAGCAGTACTTC CASSPGTANSYEQYF
few - TRBJ2-7 12 TRBV5-4 TGTGCCAGCAGCTGGGGACCTTACGAGCAGTACTTC CASSWGPYEQYF
- - TRBJ1-5 14 TRBV3-1 TGTGCCAGCAGCCAAGAGATACGCGATCAGCCCCAGCATTTT CASSQEIRDQPQHF
- - TRBJ2-3 15 TRBV5-1 TGCGCCAGCAGCTTGAGAGGGACCGGGACAGATACGCAGTATTTT CASSLRGTGTDTQYF
- - TRBJ2-6 14 TRBV15 TGTGCCACCAGCGACGGCTCTGGGGCCAACGTCCTGACTTTC CATSDGSGANVLTF
- - TRBJ2-7 12 TRBV12-3/TRBV12-4 TGTGCCAGCAGACAGGGGGGGAACGAGCAGTACTTC CASRQGGNEQYF
once - TRBJ1-3 14 TRBV15 TGTGCCACTACCGCGGGGGACTCTGGAAACACCATATATTTT CATTAGDSGNTIYF
- TRBD1 TRBJ1-6 15 TRBV6-5 TGTGCCAGCAGTTCCCCCGGGACAGGGAGTTCACCCCTCCACTTT CASSSPGTGSSPLHF
few TRBD2 TRBJ2-7 17 TRBV20-1 TGCAGTGCTACCCTGGGACTAGACAAGTTGACAACCTACGAGCAGTACTTC CSATLGLDKLTTYEQYF
- TRBD1 TRBJ2-1 16 TRBV9 TGTGCCAGCAGTTTTGGACAGGGGAGGGCCTACAATGAGCAGTTCTTC CASSFGQGRAYNEQFF
many - TRBJ2-1 16 TRBV7-7 TGTGCCAGCAGCCCAACGGGCGTGGGGGATTACAATGAGCAGTTCTTC CASSPTGVGDYNEQFF
few TRBD1 TRBJ1-5 16 TRBV4-1 TGCGCCAGCAGCCAAGTCTCAGGGGGCGTGGAATGGCCCCAGCATTTT CASSQVSGGVEWPQHF
- - TRBJ1-3 19 TRBV28 TGTGCCAGCAGACCCTGGCGGTCATCTCGATCTTTCTCTGGAAACACCATATATTTT CASRPWRSSRSFSGNTIYF
- - TRBJ2-2 14 TRBV14 TGTGCCAGCAGCCAAGCCTTAGTCACCGGGGAGCTGTTTTTT CASSQALVTGELFF
- - TRBJ2-1 18 TRBV21-1 TGTGCCAGCAGTTTTAAAGGGGAGAAGCGGGGCTACTACAATGAGCAGTTCTTC CASSFKGEKRGYYNEQFF
- - TRBJ1-1 16 TRBV4-3 TGCGCCAGCAGCCAAGATCGGGATGGCGGGAACACTGAAACTTTCTTT CASSQDRDGGNTETFF
- - TRBJ2-3 15 TRBV20-1 TGCAGTGCTAGAGATAAGGGACAGCTAGCGGATACGCAGTATTTT CSARDKGQLADTQYF
- - TRBJ2-7 15 TRBV7-2 TGTGCCAGCAGCCCCTCGTCCGGGGCGGTCTACGAGCAGTACTTC CASSPSSGAVYEQYF
- TRBD1 TRBJ2-5 15 TRBV9 TGTGCCAGCAGCGCCAGGACAGGGGAGGGAGAGACCCAGTACTTC CASSARTGEGETQYF
once - TRBJ2-1 16 TRBV19 TGTGCCAGTAGTCCCCGGGGAGTGCGGGCCAACAATGAGCAGTTCTTC CASSPRGVRANNEQFF
- TRBD2 TRBJ2-5 17 TRBV27 TGTGCCAGCAGTTTTTCAGCCGGGACTAGCGGCCAAGAGACCCAGTACTTC CASSFSAGTSGQETQYF
- - TRBJ2-1 15 TRBV6-6 TGTGCCAGCAATCCCAGCCCCAGCTCCTACAATGAGCAGTTCTTC CASNPSPSSYNEQFF
- - TRBJ1-4 15 TRBV5-6 TGTGCCAGCAGCTTGGGGGCAGAGCTGAATGAAAAACTGTTTTTT CASSLGAELNEKLFF
- TRBD2 TRBJ2-3 16 TRBV11-3 TGTGCCAGCAGCCCCACTAGCGGCTTATCCACAGATACGCAGTATTTT CASSPTSGLSTDTQYF
- - TRBJ2-1 15 TRBV5-1 TGCGCCAGCAGCTTGACGGCTAGCTGGGGAAATGAGCAGTTCTTC CASSLTASWGNEQFF
- - TRBJ1-1 13 TRBV4-2 TGTGCCAGCAGCCAACAACAGGACACTGAAACTTTCTTT CASSQQQDTETFF
- TRBD1 TRBJ1-4 15 TRBV4-1 TGCGCCAGCAGCCAAGAGGGGACAGGGGATGAAAAACTGTTTTTT CASSQEGTGDEKLFF
- - TRBJ2-5 17 TRBV4-1 TGCGCCAGCAGCCAAGATTTTTTACAGGCCCCGCAAGAGACCCAGTACTTC CASSQDFLQAPQETQYF
few - TRBJ2-6 16 TRBV6-5 TGTGCCAGCAGTTACTCGTCGGCGGGCTGGGCCAACGTCCTGACTTTC CASSYSSAGWANVLTF
- - TRBJ2-5 14 TRBV20-1 TGCAGTGCTAGAGATCGTGCTAGAGAAGAGACCCAGTACTTC CSARDRAREETQYF
- - TRBJ2-6 15 TRBV12-3/TRBV12-4 TGTGCCAGCAGCTCCCCTCCCTCTGGGGCCAACGTCCTGACTTTC CASSSPPSGANVLTF
- TRBD1 TRBJ1-1 14 TRBV10-3 TGTGCCACCAGACAGGGGGCCACGAACACTGAAGCTTTCTTT CATRQGATNTEAFF
- - TRBJ1-4 13 TRBV5-6 TGTGCCAGCAGCTTCCGGACAGAGCCAAAACTGTTTTTT CASSFRTEPKLFF
- - TRBJ2-3 14 TRBV2 TGTGCCAGCAGTGTTGAGGACCGAGCAGATACGCAGTATTTT CASSVEDRADTQYF
- TRBD1 TRBJ2-3 14 TRBV6-5 TGTGCCAGCAGTTCCAGGGGGCAGGAAGATACGCAGTATTTT CASSSRGQEDTQYF
- TRBD1 TRBJ1-3 13 TRBV7-2 TGTGCCAGCAGCTGGGGACAGGGAAACACCATATATTTT CASSWGQGNTIYF
- - TRBJ1-1 16 TRBV6-5 TGTGCCAGCAGTTACGAAGTCGGGGGCGCGGGCACTGAAGCTTTCTTT CASSYEVGGAGTEAFF